This T cell receptor (beta chain) was sequenced in a study of T cell responses to AZD1222 COVID-19 vaccine. Overall study results and limits: The study identified only six AZD1222 recipients as seropositive at baseline.

Profiled with immunoSEQ multiplex PCR; TCRdb holds only in-frame clones, not every one. Of tens of thousands of clones detected, 87% appear once; the ten largest clones hold roughly 12%. The CDR3 runs 15 residues. V trimming: 0 bases; J trimming: 1 base; junction bases outside the gene matches: 3. CDR1 and CDR2 from the germline V gene are SGHRS and YFSETQ. Points on this clone: Its antigen remains unknown.

The source is an adult who received the AZD1222 COVID-19 vaccine. The V and J genes are TRBV5-1 and TRBJ2-5; 7 bases match TRBD1. This sample comprised peripheral blood, obtained 28 days after the second AZD1222 dose. The CDR3 here is CASSLDRGVQETQYF. The CDR3 DNA follows: TGCGCCAGCAGCTTGGACAGGGGAGTCCAAGAGACCCAGTACTTC.